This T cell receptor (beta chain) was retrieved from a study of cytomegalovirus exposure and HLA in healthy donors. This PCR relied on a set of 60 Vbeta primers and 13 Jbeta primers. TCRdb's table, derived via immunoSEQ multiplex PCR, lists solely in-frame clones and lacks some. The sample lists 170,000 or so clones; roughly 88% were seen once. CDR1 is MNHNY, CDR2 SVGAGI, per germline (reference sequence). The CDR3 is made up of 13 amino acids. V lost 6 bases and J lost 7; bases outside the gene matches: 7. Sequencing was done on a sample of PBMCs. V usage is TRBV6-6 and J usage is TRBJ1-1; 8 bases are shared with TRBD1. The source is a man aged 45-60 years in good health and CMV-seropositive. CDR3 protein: CASRTDRVGEAFF. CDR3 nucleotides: TGTGCCAGCAGGACGGACAGGGTTGGTGAAGCTTTCTTT.